One sample yielded the 26 T cell receptor beta chains listed below, sequenced in a study of blood T cell repertoires in COVID-19. Sequencing used immunoSEQ multiplex PCR; TCRdb keeps in-frame clones, though not all of them. Of around 250,000 clones listed, roughly four fifths were seen once; the top ten hold around 4.1%. The specimen sequenced was PBMCs or T cells enriched from blood (not recorded which). These receptors originate from a man aged 30-40 years with acute COVID-19.

The chain couples TRBV13 to TRBJ2-3; TRBD2 matches 10 bases. This CDR3 has 14 residues. The junction had 6 bases not matched to a gene; V was cut back by 5 bases and J by 7 bases. Per the germline V gene, CDR1 is PRHDT and CDR2 is FYEKMQ (reference sequence). CDR3 sequence reads: CASSPGLAVNTQYF. CDR3 bases: TGTGCCAGCAGCCCAGGACTAGCGGTAAATACGCAGTATTTT.

The rearrangement joins TRBV18 to TRBJ2-4; tentative D call: TRBD2 (5 bases). Germline V CDR1 and CDR2: KGHSH, LQKENI. The V and J ends lost 1 base and 6 bases respectively, with 13 bases between them. The CDR3 covers 15 residues. DNA of the CDR3: TGTGCCAGCTCACCACAAAGATCGGGAAGAAACATTCAGTACTTC. Translation gives CASSPQRSGRNIQYF.

The chain uses TRBV7-2 and TRBJ1-5; D not certain. Trimming took 4 bases from V and 6 from J, leaving 13 bases between them. CDR3 length: 14 amino acids. Germline V CDR1 and CDR2: SGHTA, FQGNSA. The DNA of the CDR3 is TGTGCCAGCAGCTCCTTTATCAGGCCTCAGCCCCAGCATTTT. It codes for CASSSFIRPQPQHF.

The count of this clone is one. The chain uses TRBV25-1 and TRBJ2-1, with 9 bases matching TRBD1. V was pared by 8 bases and J by 6 bases, with 11 bases of the junction left unmatched. CDR3 length: 15 residues. The germline gives CDR1 MGHDK, CDR2 SYGVNS. CDR3 DNA sequence: TGTGCCAGCGTGTCAGACAGGGGGGTTGGCAATGAGCAGTTCTTC. This sequence encodes CASVSDRGVGNEQFF.

This clone was seen a handful of times. The CDR3 spells CASSEAQGGGSPLHF. As DNA, the CDR3 is TGTGCCAGCAGTGAAGCTCAGGGTGGAGGGTCACCCCTCCACTTT. V gene TRBV2 combines with J gene TRBJ1-6, with a weak D call TRBD1 (5 bases). The V and J ends lost 0 bases and 10 bases respectively, with 13 bases between them. The V gene's germline CDR1 is SNHLY and CDR2 FYNNEI. The CDR3 is made up of 15 amino acids.

On this clone: At one end the junction does not follow the germline gene, possibly because of a read error. This sequence joins TRBV5-1 and TRBJ2-1; TRBD1 matches 7 bases. The length of the CDR3 is 15 residues. CDR1 is SGHRS, CDR2 YFSETQ, per germline. In DNA, the CDR3 is TGTGCCAGCAGCTTGGATGGGACAGCCTCGGATGAGCAGTTCTTC. Protein sequence: CASSLDGTASDEQFF.

The V gene is TRBV6-5, the J gene TRBJ1-3; maybe TRBD1 (6 bases). V was cut by 0 bases and J by 0 bases, with 9 bases left in between. CDR3 length: 16 amino acids. The germline V gene encodes CDR1 MNHEY and CDR2 SVGAGI. DNA for the CDR3: TGTGCCAGCAGTTACTCGGACAGACTCTCTGGAAACACCATATATTTT. This gives the protein CASSYSDRLSGNTIYF.

The chain links TRBV3-1 (or the pseudogene TRBV3-2) to TRBJ1-1; D not resolved. Germline V lookup: CDR1 LGHDT, CDR2 YNNKEL (reference sequence). The CDR3 consists of 16 residues. V lost 0 bases and J lost 6, with 17 bases in between. The DNA for the CDR3 is TGTGCCAGCAGCCAAGATGAAATTGGCAGTCCCGCTGAAGCTTTCTTT. Protein sequence: CASSQDEIGSPAEAFF.

V and J are TRBV6-6 and TRBJ2-1; 16 bases fit TRBD2. CDR3 length equals 19 residues. V was pared by 5 bases and J by 7 bases, with 14 bases of the junction left unmatched. Per germline, CDR1 MNHNY and CDR2 SVGAGI (reference sequence). The CDR3 nucleotides read TGTGCCAGCAGTCCTCTCATAGGGACTAGCGGGAGGGTGGAGAATGAGCAGTTCTTC. Amino acids: CASSPLIGTSGRVENEQFF.

The chain links TRBV5-4 to TRBJ2-1, with 13 bases lining up with TRBD2. The J segment lost 5 bases and the V segment lost 6 bases, leaving 5 bases of the junction unmatched. This CDR3 spans 15 amino acids. CDR1 and CDR2 from the germline V gene are SGHNT and YYREEE (reference sequence). The CDR3 region has the DNA TGTGCCAGCAAACTAGCGGGGGGGACCCACAATGAGCAGTTCTTC. It codes for CASKLAGGTHNEQFF.

CDR3 in DNA: TGCAGCGTTTCAGGTCCCGGGACAGGGGGCTATGGCTACACCTTC. This encodes CSVSGPGTGGYGYTF. J is TRBJ1-2 and V is TRBV29-1; 11 nucleotides match TRBD1. V shed 5 bases, J shed 4 bases, and the junction held 9 bases outside the gene matches. The CDR3 extends over 15 amino acids. The germline V gene has CDR1 SQVTM and CDR2 ANQGSEA.

This chain joins TRBV19 and TRBJ2-5, with TRBD1 matching 9 bases. Germline loops: CDR1 LNHDA, CDR2 SQIVND (reference sequence). The CDR3 runs 14 residues. With V trimmed by 6 bases and J by 6 bases, 8 bases remained unmatched. The CDR3 loop is CASRRDREEKTQYF. CDR3 DNA: TGTGCCAGTAGAAGGGACAGGGAAGAAAAGACCCAGTACTTC.

The chain links TRBV5-1 to TRBJ2-5, with a possible D match to TRBD1 (6 bases). From germline, CDR1 is SGHRS and CDR2 YFSETQ. Trimming cost V 1 base and J 5 bases, with 9 bases left between them. The CDR3 is 13 amino acids. DNA for the CDR3: TGCGCCAGCAGCTTGTCAGGGGCCGAGACCCAGTACTTC. It codes for CASSLSGAETQYF. Together with reference TRBV5-1 and TRBJ2-5, the CDR3 gives the full variable domain: KAGVTQTPRYLIKTRGQQVTLSCSPISGHRSVSWYQQTPGQGLQFLFEYFSETQRNKGNFPGRFSGRQFSNSRSEMNVSTLELGDSALYLCASSLSGAETQYFGPGTRLLVL.

The V call is TRBV28, the J call TRBJ1-4, with D possibly TRBD1 on 6 matching bases. V gave up 6 bases and J gave up 6 bases, with 14 bases separating them. CDR1 is MDHEN and CDR2 is SYDVKM in the germline V gene. This CDR3 spans 14 amino acids. The DNA of the CDR3 is TGTGCCAGCAGAGAAGGGGGGGTAGATGAAAAACTGTTTTTT. It codes for CASREGGVDEKLFF.

V is TRBV30 and J is TRBJ1-5; TRBD1 is a possible D gene (6 bases). V lost 0 bases to trimming and J lost 6 bases, with 9 bases between them. The CDR3 covers 13 residues. In germline, CDR1 is GTSNPN, CDR2 SVGIG (reference sequence). The CDR3 sequence: CAWSVTGIQPQHF. CDR3 DNA: TGTGCCTGGAGTGTCACAGGGATTCAGCCCCAGCATTTT. Combining the CDR3 with reference TRBV30 and TRBJ1-5 gives the whole variable domain SQTIHQWPATLVQPVGSPLSLECTVEGTSNPNLYWYRQAAGRGLQLLFYSVGIGQISSEVPQNLSASRPQDRQFILSSKKLLLSDSGFYLCAWSVTGIQPQHFGDGTRLSIL.

The chain uses TRBV25-1 and TRBJ1-1, with TRBD1 as a possible D gene (5 bases). With 2 bases removed from V and 14 bases from J, the gap between germline ends came to 18 bases. There are 13 residues in the CDR3. The germline CDR1 and CDR2 sequences are MGHDK and SYGVNS. CDR3 sequence (DNA): TGTGCCAGCAGTGAAAGTCCCGAAGGGGTTGGGTTCTTT. Amino acids: CASSESPEGVGFF.

The V gene is TRBV6-5, the J gene TRBJ2-5, with D possibly being TRBD2 (7 bases). Trimming took 6 bases from V and 7 from J, leaving 21 bases between them. CDR1 is MNHEY and CDR2 is SVGAGI in the germline V gene. This CDR3 has 15 residues. CDR3 in amino acids: CASRPRGQGSGTQYF. The CDR3 DNA reads as TGTGCCAGCAGACCGCGGGGGCAGGGGAGTGGGACCCAGTACTTC.

In nucleotides, the CDR3 is TGTGCCAGTAGTTTATCAGGGGGAGGCGGGACTGACAATGAGCAGTTCTTC. Encoded protein: CASSLSGGGGTDNEQFF. The chain recombines TRBV19 with TRBJ2-1, with D tentatively TRBD1 (7 bases). Trimming removed 5 bases from V and 5 bases from J, with 22 bases in between. The CDR3 runs to 17 residues. CDR1 and CDR2 (germline): LNHDA, SQIVND (reference sequence).

In the case of this clone: A much larger clone lies a single base off, so this may be a read error. The genes are TRBV5-4 and TRBJ2-3, with TRBD2 matching over 7 bases. CDR3 length: 14 residues. J was trimmed by 3 bases and V by 0 bases; bases with no gene match: 1. Germline V gives CDR1 SGHNT, CDR2 YYREEE (reference sequence). CDR3 coding DNA: TGTGCCAGCAGCTTGGGACTAGCAACAGATACGCAGTATTTT. It specifies CASSLGLATDTQYF.

The rearrangement links TRBV6-4 to TRBJ1-2, with 9 bases aligning to TRBD1. CDR3 length: 12 amino acids. Germline assignment: CDR1 MRHNA and CDR2 SNTAGT. J lost 8 bases, V lost 10 bases, and 8 bases had no gene match. The CDR3 sequence: CATKQGAGGYTF. The CDR3 DNA is TGTGCCACTAAACAGGGGGCAGGGGGCTACACCTTC.

With regard to this clone: Mismatch with germline at one junction end may stem from a read error. V usage is TRBV5-1 and J usage is TRBJ1-3, with D maybe TRBD1 (6 bases). This CDR3 is 14 amino acids long. CDR1 is SGHRS, CDR2 YFSETQ, per germline. The CDR3 sequence: CASSLQGYGNTIYF. CDR3 coding DNA: TGTGCCAGCAGCTTACAGGGTTACGGAAACACCATATATTTT.

V gene TRBV28 combines with J gene TRBJ2-1; weak D call: TRBD1 (6 bases). V lost 3 bases, J lost 9 bases, and 15 bases lay in between. The CDR3 extends over 14 amino acids. Looked up from germline, CDR1 is MDHEN and CDR2 is SYDVKM. Here the CDR3 reads CASSFSQGVREQFF. The CDR3 DNA reads as TGTGCCAGCAGTTTTTCACAGGGTGTCCGTGAGCAGTTCTTC. Looking up the rest from reference TRBV28 and TRBJ2-1 gives the full variable domain: DVKVTQSSRYLVKRTGEKVFLECVQDMDHENMFWYRQDPGLGLRLIYFSYDVKMKEKGDIPEGYSVSREKKERFSLILESASTNQTSMYLCASSFSQGVREQFFGPGTRLTVL.

The V gene is TRBV2, the J gene TRBJ1-1; D not resolved. V shed 7 bases and J shed 2 bases, with 14 bases lying between them. The germline gives CDR1 SNHLY, CDR2 FYNNEI. The CDR3 length is 14 residues. The CDR3 here is CASNPGAANTEAFF. In nucleotides, the CDR3 is TGTGCCAGCAATCCCGGCGCGGCCAACACTGAAGCTTTCTTT. Using reference TRBV2 and TRBJ1-1 for the parts outside the CDR3, the full variable domain is EPEVTQTPSHQVTQMGQEVILRCVPISNHLYFYWYRQILGQKVEFLVSFYNNEISEKSEIFDDQFSVERPDGSNFTLKIRSTKLEDSAMYFCASNPGAANTEAFFGQGTRLTVV.

The chain joins TRBV18 to TRBJ2-3; possible D gene TRBD2, 5 bases. The germline V gene has CDR1 KGHSH and CDR2 LQKENI. V shed 0 bases and J shed 0 bases, with 16 bases lying between them. CDR3 length: 18 residues. CDR3 bases: TGTGCCAGCTCACCACCTGCCCTAGCTCGACTCAGCACAGATACGCAGTATTTT. Translation gives CASSPPALARLSTDTQYF.

J is TRBJ1-6 and V is TRBV5-1; D is perhaps TRBD1 (5 bases). Germline CDR1 reads SGHRS; CDR2 reads YFSETQ. The CDR3 has 15 amino acids. V was shortened by 3 bases and J by 6 bases, with 13 bases between the two germline ends. In nucleotides, the CDR3 is TGCGCCAGCAGCTACGTAGGGGTAGGTAATTCACCCCTCCACTTT. Translation gives CASSYVGVGNSPLHF. Supplemented by reference TRBV5-1 and TRBJ1-6, the full variable domain reads KAGVTQTPRYLIKTRGQQVTLSCSPISGHRSVSWYQQTPGQGLQFLFEYFSETQRNKGNFPGRFSGRQFSNSRSEMNVSTLELGDSALYLCASSYVGVGNSPLHFGNGTRLTVT.

The V and J genes are TRBV20-1 and TRBJ2-1; TRBD1 is a possible D gene (6 bases). This CDR3 comprises 11 residues. Germline V gives CDR1 DFQATT, CDR2 SNEGSKA (reference sequence). Trimming shortened V by 7 bases and J by 8 bases, and 12 bases separated the two germline ends. The CDR3 sequence is CSVPRGHEQFF. The DNA of the CDR3 is TGCAGTGTCCCCAGGGGCCATGAGCAGTTCTTC.